This TCR beta chain was captured in a study of spatial heterogeneity in lung cancer (dated by TCRdb to between 2019 and 2020). Turning to the overall study: The donors were approximately 70 patients from the lung TRACERx cohort who had early-stage, untreated non-small cell lung cancer. Some blood samples were collected at disease recurrence, with the median time to first recurrence being more than 300 days. Beta-chain transcripts were consistently detected in greater numbers than alpha-chain transcripts, which likely reflects a higher abundance of beta-chain transcripts. In the raw uncorrected reads, each unique combination of TCR and UMI appeared more than ten times on average. The study quantitatively compared TCR alpha and beta repertoires across multiple tumor regions, matched nontumor lung and blood in non-small cell lung cancer. The study linked features of the TCR repertoire to counts of nonsynonymous mutations, which were determined by whole-exome sequencing of tumor tissue. Both alpha and beta chains were TCR-sequenced in about 240 tumor regions, approximately 67 matched nontumor lung samples and roughly 50 PBMC samples obtained at surgery.

Library preparation was by 5' RACE. For sequencing, a NextSeq 500 was employed. To allow correction of PCR and sequencing errors, the TCR library protocol tagged every TCR cDNA molecule with a unique molecular identifier. The paper's processing steps were these. Decombinator tools were used for TCR identification, UMI-based error correction and CDR3 extraction. TCRs above a frequency of 2 per 1,000, corresponding to the top 1% of the tumor frequency distribution, were defined as expanded. Each repertoire was subsampled 100 times to 5,000 TCRs, after which Renyi diversity was computed with the R vegan package. CDR3 similarity networks were built from amino acid triplet string-kernel similarity, with CDR3s being connected when pairwise similarity was above 0.82. The public reads were reprocessed in TCRdb via fastp at Q25 and MiXCR, keeping in-frame beta chains. Entries that share a CDR3 protein sequence are merged under the most common genes and DNA. The V and J calls were not made by the authors but by TCRdb's processing. Present in this sample are about 9,700 distinct CDR3 sequences, about 4% of which were seen just once. 15% to 20% of the sample is taken by the ten largest.

This clonotype was seen many times. Its antigen has not been determined. No much larger clone exists at a distance of one base, and base qualities are not known. Since it is a stray read in a library aimed at alpha chains, this beta chain has a size that is not meaningful. V is cut back by 10 bases and J by 0 bases, with 12 bases in the junction unmatched. Looking up the germline V gene (reference sequence) yields CDR1 SEHNR and CDR2 FQNEAQ. The CDR3 runs 17 amino acids, cysteine and phenylalanine included. Left in the record is the CDR3 DNA by itself, 51 bases read in frame from the first base. Reading the label with the study, this specimen's time point is: blood taken at disease recurrence. For TCR sequencing, whole RNA was extracted from tumor and nontumor lung tissue, or from cryopreserved PBMC samples, and no cell sorting was done. A patient was chosen for TCR sequencing only when enough RNA was available from at least two tumor regions.

The paper as a whole reports these results and caveats: Additional single-cell paired TCR alpha and beta sequencing was considered necessary to confirm, at a functional level, the hypothesis that regional TCRs recognize regional mutations. Ubiquitous expanded tumor TCRs were detected in blood more often at tumor resection than at routine follow-up.

This specimen consisted of PBMCs, obtained at recurrence. Recombination joined TRBV7-9 with TRBJ1-3; TRBD1 fits 10 bases in the junction. The clonotype was recovered from a female donor with early-stage non-small cell lung cancer. The CDR3 sequence is CATDWAGQGSSGNTIYF. The DNA reads as follows: TGTGCCACCGATTGGGCGGGACAGGGGAGCTCTGGAAACACCATATATTTT.